This passage covers 28 T cell receptor beta chains from one sample sequenced in a study of blood T cell repertoires in COVID-19. TCRdb's copy holds only in-frame clones and misses some; the assay was immunoSEQ multiplex PCR. Found here are roughly 39,000 clones, around 85% of them singletons; the top ten hold roughly 4%. The source material was peripheral blood. The receptors come from a man aged 55 to 70 with acute or convalescent COVID-19.

The chain employs TRBV6-4 and TRBJ2-7, with D perhaps matching TRBD2 (5 bases). The V and J ends lost 4 bases and 2 bases respectively, with 21 bases between them. Germline V gene data show CDR1 as MRHNA and CDR2 as SNTAGT. The CDR3 covers 17 residues. The DNA for the CDR3 is TGTGCCAGCAGTGGCCGACAAGTTCACAGAGGGCCCTACGAGCAGTACTTC. Translating gives CASSGRQVHRGPYEQYF.

The V gene is TRBV3-1 (or the pseudogene TRBV3-2), the J gene TRBJ2-1; 7 positions agree with TRBD2. Germline V gene data show CDR1 as LGHDT and CDR2 as YNNKEL (reference sequence). The CDR3 totals 17 residues. Trimming removed 4 bases from V and 3 bases from J; junction bases left unmatched: 12. The chain's CDR3 is CASSPTDLRDYYNEQFF. The DNA of the CDR3 is TGTGCCAGCAGCCCCACAGATCTCCGGGACTACTACAATGAGCAGTTCTTC.

This chain uses TRBV3-1 (or the pseudogene TRBV3-2) with TRBJ1-1; D ambiguous. Germline CDR1 and CDR2: LGHDT and YNNKEL (reference sequence). V lost 3 bases and J lost 10, with 12 bases in between. The CDR3 spans 12 residues. CDR3: CASSQGSSGAFF. DNA for the CDR3: TGTGCCAGCAGCCAGGGGAGTTCGGGAGCTTTCTTT.

This chain connects TRBV10-3 to TRBJ2-2; 8 bases line up with TRBD2. CDR3 length equals 13 residues. Germline CDR1 ENHRY, CDR2 SYGVKD. V gave up 6 bases and J gave up 6 bases; unmatched junction bases: 3. The CDR3 sequence: CAISEGLAGELFF. CDR3 in DNA: TGTGCCATCAGCGAGGGACTAGCCGGGGAGCTGTTTTTT.

The chain combines TRBV6-1 with TRBJ1-5; the D is unclear. This CDR3 has 16 amino acids. Germline V gene sequence: CDR1 MNHNS, CDR2 SASEGT. V lost 4 bases to trimming and J lost 2 bases, with 15 bases between them. The CDR3 loop reads CASSGSGVGGNQPQHF. Here the CDR3 DNA reads TGTGCCAGCAGTGGGTCAGGCGTGGGTGGCAATCAGCCCCAGCATTTT.

The table lists this clone with a few counts. V usage is TRBV4-3 and J usage is TRBJ1-5; 9 nucleotides agree with TRBD1. V lost 1 base and J lost 5; bases outside the gene matches: 9. Germline loops: CDR1 LGHNA, CDR2 YSLEER. The CDR3 spans 17 residues. This chain's CDR3 is CASSQGRRDREHQPQHF. The CDR3 DNA follows: TGCGCCAGCAGCCAAGGGAGGCGGGACAGGGAACATCAGCCCCAGCATTTT.

This chain joins TRBV12-3 or TRBV12-4 and TRBJ2-4; 8 nucleotides line up with TRBD1. V lost 5 bases, J lost 13 bases, and 10 bases stayed unmatched. This CDR3 contains 13 residues. The CDR3 region is CASSPTRWTGQYF. CDR3 bases: TGTGCCAGCAGTCCTACCCGTTGGACAGGGCAGTACTTC.

The DNA for the CDR3 is TGCGCCAGCAGCCAAGATCCCGGTAACGGTGAAAAACTGTTTTTT. Protein product: CASSQDPGNGEKLFF. This chain connects TRBV4-1 to TRBJ1-4; D gene unclear. Trimming cost V 0 bases and J 7 bases, with 12 bases left between them. Per the germline V gene, CDR1 is MGHRA and CDR2 is YSYEKL. The CDR3 totals 15 residues.

The rearrangement links TRBV10-3 to TRBJ1-6, with 7 bases that match TRBD1. CDR3 length: 17 residues. V dropped 3 bases and J dropped 10; count of bases not matched to a gene: 15. CDR1 and CDR2 from the germline V gene are ENHRY and SYGVKD. CDR3 sequence: CAISERPTGTAASPLHF. The DNA of the CDR3 is TGTGCCATCAGTGAACGCCCGACCGGGACAGCGGCATCACCCCTCCACTTT.

The genes are TRBV7-9 and TRBJ2-7; D gene uncertain. Germline V gene data show CDR1 as SEHNR and CDR2 as FQNEAQ (reference sequence). V was trimmed by 5 bases and J by 4 bases, leaving 15 bases between them. The CDR3 consists of 14 residues. The CDR3 here is CASSPGQPTYEQYF. The CDR3 DNA sequence: TGTGCCAGCAGCCCAGGCCAGCCTACTTACGAGCAGTACTTC.

CDR3 in amino acids: CASATGRSGNTIYF. CDR3 DNA sequence: TGTGCCAGTGCGACAGGGCGTTCTGGAAACACCATATATTTT. The chain has TRBV19 and TRBJ1-3; 7 bases agree with TRBD1. The trim removed 8 bases at V and 1 base at J, leaving 5 bases unmatched. The CDR3 contains 14 residues. Germline CDR1 is LNHDA and CDR2 is SQIVND (reference sequence).

The rearrangement joins TRBV4-2 to TRBJ1-6, with D possibly being TRBD1 (6 bases). CDR3 length: 15 residues. V lost 0 bases to trimming and J lost 4 bases, with 7 bases between them. The germline V gene encodes CDR1 LGHNA and CDR2 YNFKEQ. CDR3 DNA sequence: TGTGCCAGCAGCCAAGAAGGACAGTATAATTCACCCCTCCACTTT. This translates into CASSQEGQYNSPLHF.

This rearrangement joins TRBV2 to TRBJ2-7; 7 bases fit TRBD1. Germline V lookup: CDR1 SNHLY, CDR2 FYNNEI. After removal of 4 bases from V and 6 bases from J, the junction contained 6 bases not matched to a gene. The CDR3 is 13 residues long. In nucleotides, the CDR3 is TGTGCCAGCAGTGGGTGGACAGGTGCCGAGCAGTACTTC. This encodes CASSGWTGAEQYF.

This clone was seen more than once but under ten times. V is TRBV12-3 or TRBV12-4 and J is TRBJ1-4; the match to TRBD1 covers 12 bases. With 8 bases clipped from V and 7 bases from J, the junction kept 2 bases outside the gene matches. This CDR3 contains 13 residues. Here the CDR3 reads CASGDRGLEKLFF. CDR3 DNA: TGTGCCAGCGGGGACAGGGGGCTTGAAAAACTGTTTTTT.

This clone was recorded a few times. The chain links TRBV7-2 to TRBJ1-4; 10 bases agree with TRBD1. From germline, CDR1 is SGHTA and CDR2 FQGNSA. V shed 8 bases, J shed 5 bases, and the junction held 14 bases outside the gene matches. The CDR3 runs to 17 residues. For the CDR3, the DNA is TGTGCCAGCTCCCCAGGGAGACAGGGGGCTCGAAATGAAAAACTGTTTTTT. It specifies CASSPGRQGARNEKLFF. Combining the CDR3 with reference TRBV7-2 and TRBJ1-4 gives the whole variable domain GAGVSQSPSNKVTEKGKDVELRCDPISGHTALYWYRQSLGQGLEFLIYFQGNSAPDKSGLPSDRFSAERTGGSVSTLTIQRTQQEDSAVYLCASSPGRQGARNEKLFFGSGTQLSVL.

This chain links TRBV19 with TRBJ2-6; D is unclear. The CDR3 extends over 13 amino acids. Per the germline V gene, CDR1 is LNHDA and CDR2 is SQIVND (reference sequence). The V and J ends lost 7 bases and 4 bases respectively, with 8 bases between them. The CDR3 spells CASNNQGANVLTF. DNA for the CDR3: TGTGCCAGTAATAACCAGGGGGCCAACGTCCTGACTTTC.

The chain joins TRBV5-1 to TRBJ1-3; maybe TRBD1 (6 bases). The CDR3 contains 16 residues. V lost 4 bases to trimming and J lost 0 bases, with 14 bases between them. From germline, CDR1 is SGHRS and CDR2 YFSETQ. The CDR3: CASSVTGSSSGNTIYF. In DNA form, the CDR3 reads TGCGCCAGCAGCGTGACAGGTTCGAGCTCTGGAAACACCATATATTTT. Combining the CDR3 with reference TRBV5-1 and TRBJ1-3 gives the whole variable domain KAGVTQTPRYLIKTRGQQVTLSCSPISGHRSVSWYQQTPGQGLQFLFEYFSETQRNKGNFPGRFSGRQFSNSRSEMNVSTLELGDSALYLCASSVTGSSSGNTIYFGEGSWLTVV.

V usage is TRBV25-1 and J usage is TRBJ1-1; D gene unclear. Trimming cost V 10 bases and J 1 base, with 16 bases left between them. There are 14 residues in the CDR3. Per germline, CDR1 MGHDK and CDR2 SYGVNS. The CDR3 loop reads CATVEGTKNTEAFF. The CDR3 coding sequence is TGTGCCACCGTGGAGGGCACGAAGAACACTGAAGCTTTCTTT. The full variable domain, rest sourced from reference TRBV25-1 and TRBJ1-1, is EADIYQTPRYLVIGTGKKITLECSQTMGHDKMYWYQQDPGMELHLIHYSYGVNSTEKGDLSSESTVSRIRTEHFPLTLESARPSHTSQYLCATVEGTKNTEAFFGQGTRLTVV.

The chain joins TRBV9 to TRBJ2-3, with 12 bases fitting TRBD2. Germline CDR1 and CDR2: SGDLS and YYNGEE. The CDR3 is made up of 17 amino acids. Germline trimming cut 3 bases from V and 3 bases from J; bases unmatched to any gene: 8. CDR3 region: CASSASSGGANTDTQYF. CDR3 nucleotides: TGTGCCAGCAGCGCCTCTAGCGGGGGGGCAAATACAGATACGCAGTATTTT. The full variable domain, completed using reference TRBV9 and TRBJ2-3, is DSGVTQTPKHLITATGQRVTLRCSPRSGDLSVYWYQQSLDQGLQFLIQYYNGEERAKGNILERFSAQQFPDLHSELNLSSLELGDSALYFCASSASSGGANTDTQYFGPGTRLTVL.

The chain couples TRBV28 to TRBJ2-7; 7 bases agree with TRBD2. This CDR3 has 15 residues. CDR1 is MDHEN and CDR2 is SYDVKM in the germline V gene. V was clipped by 4 bases and J by 2 bases; unmatched bases: 8. CDR3 loop: CASSSQTAGTYEQYF. In nucleotides, the CDR3 is TGTGCCAGCAGTTCACAGACAGCGGGAACCTACGAGCAGTACTTC.

V gene TRBV28 combines with J gene TRBJ1-5; no clear D gene. Germline V gene data show CDR1 as MDHEN and CDR2 as SYDVKM. CDR3 size: 14 residues. Deletions cut 8 bases from V and 2 bases from J, with 13 bases between. CDR3 bases: TGTGCCAGCTACTCGGAGGATGGCAATCAGCCCCAGCATTTT. It yields the protein CASYSEDGNQPQHF. The complete variable domain, with remaining parts taken from reference TRBV28 and TRBJ1-5, reads DVKVTQSSRYLVKRTGEKVFLECVQDMDHENMFWYRQDPGLGLRLIYFSYDVKMKEKGDIPEGYSVSREKKERFSLILESASTNQTSMYLCASYSEDGNQPQHFGDGTRLSIL.

The chain recombines TRBV28 with TRBJ1-5, with D perhaps matching TRBD1 (5 bases). This CDR3 is 19 amino acids long. Looked up from germline, CDR1 is MDHEN and CDR2 is SYDVKM. The V end was cut by 2 bases, the J end by 5 bases, with 25 bases between. CDR3 in DNA: TGTGCCAGCAGTTTACGCGGGACTGGACGGACTAATTATCATCAGCCCCAGCATTTT. Its protein is CASSLRGTGRTNYHQPQHF.

The chain recombines TRBV20-1 with TRBJ2-1, with 7 bases fitting TRBD2. Germline assignment: CDR1 DFQATT and CDR2 SNEGSKA (reference sequence). This CDR3 has 12 residues. V shed 3 bases and J 15 bases; nucleotides not matched to a gene: 11. Here the CDR3 reads CSASAQVGGMFF. The CDR3 nucleotides are TGCAGTGCTAGTGCCCAGGTGGGAGGGATGTTCTTC.

CDR3 amino acids: CASSREASGGRSSYEQYF. The CDR3 DNA sequence: TGTGCCAGCAGCCGTGAAGCTAGCGGGGGGCGAAGCTCCTACGAGCAGTACTTC. The J gene is TRBJ2-7, the V gene TRBV7-2; TRBD2 aligns across 11 bases. V was pared by 5 bases and J by 0 bases, with 12 bases of the junction left unmatched. Germline V gives CDR1 SGHTA, CDR2 FQGNSA. This CDR3 has 18 amino acids.

The chain carries TRBV5-1 and TRBJ2-1; D perhaps matches TRBD2 (6 bases). This CDR3 is 13 amino acids long. Germline V lookup: CDR1 SGHRS, CDR2 YFSETQ. Trimming stripped 0 bases from V and 10 bases from J, with 11 bases between. CDR3: CASSLVGRIEQFF. The CDR3 coding sequence is TGCGCCAGCAGCTTGGTGGGGAGGATCGAGCAGTTCTTC.

V gene TRBV27 combines with J gene TRBJ1-1; maybe TRBD1 (5 bases). Germline lookup yields CDR1 MNHEY and CDR2 SMNVEV (reference sequence). This CDR3 contains 13 residues. Trimming cost V 4 bases and J 11 bases, with 17 bases left between them. CDR3 DNA: TGTGCCAGCAGTTCGGGGGTAGGGAGGCGGGCTTTCTTT. It is translated as CASSSGVGRRAFF.

V is TRBV27 and J is TRBJ1-1; unclear D gene. Germline CDR1 is MNHEY and CDR2 is SMNVEV (reference sequence). V gave up 3 bases and J gave up 0 bases, with 8 bases separating them. CDR3 length: 14 residues. The CDR3 nucleotides are TGTGCCAGCAGTTTGGGCCGATTGAACACTGAAGCTTTCTTT. Encoded protein: CASSLGRLNTEAFF.

This clone was seen a single time. The CDR3 here is CASSLIGADTAFF. The CDR3, as DNA: TGTGCCAGCAGTTTAATTGGTGCGGATACGGCTTTCTTT. V usage is TRBV12-3 or TRBV12-4 and J usage is TRBJ1-1, with D unresolved. The CDR3 consists of 13 residues. V dropped 2 bases and J dropped 11 bases, with 15 bases sitting between them.